This TCR beta chain was identified during a study of blood T cells in healthy people across ages. Alongside a J-beta primer mix, a sample-barcoded 5' primer served in a second PCR lasting about 7 to 11 cycles. The template-switch adaptor, which had 12 random nucleotides, put a tag on each cDNA molecule. Each CDR3 protein gets one entry after TCRdb re-called the 5' RACE reads with MiXCR. This table holds approximately 1.5 million distinct CDR3 sequences, 35% to 45% found once. General study findings and limits: There was no known CMV status for donors, so expanded clonotype changes were possibly confounded. Bulk PBMC profiling left naive and antigen-experienced comparisons inconclusive. The study found more naive CD4+ cells and higher diversity in long-lived than aged donors.

The J segment lost 4 bases and the V segment lost 6 bases, leaving 9 bases of the junction unmatched. This CDR3 has 15 amino acids. Looked up from germline, CDR1 is DFQATT and CDR2 is SNEGSKA (reference sequence). As regards this clonotype: The antigen remains undetermined.

The V call is TRBV20-1, the J call TRBJ2-3, with TRBD2 identical over 11 bases. The TCR comes from a woman between 18 and 30 years old in good health. The source material was blood. The CDR3 protein is CSAPRLAGGADTQYF. The DNA of the CDR3 is TGCAGTGCCCCCCGCCTAGCGGGGGGCGCAGATACGCAGTATTTT.